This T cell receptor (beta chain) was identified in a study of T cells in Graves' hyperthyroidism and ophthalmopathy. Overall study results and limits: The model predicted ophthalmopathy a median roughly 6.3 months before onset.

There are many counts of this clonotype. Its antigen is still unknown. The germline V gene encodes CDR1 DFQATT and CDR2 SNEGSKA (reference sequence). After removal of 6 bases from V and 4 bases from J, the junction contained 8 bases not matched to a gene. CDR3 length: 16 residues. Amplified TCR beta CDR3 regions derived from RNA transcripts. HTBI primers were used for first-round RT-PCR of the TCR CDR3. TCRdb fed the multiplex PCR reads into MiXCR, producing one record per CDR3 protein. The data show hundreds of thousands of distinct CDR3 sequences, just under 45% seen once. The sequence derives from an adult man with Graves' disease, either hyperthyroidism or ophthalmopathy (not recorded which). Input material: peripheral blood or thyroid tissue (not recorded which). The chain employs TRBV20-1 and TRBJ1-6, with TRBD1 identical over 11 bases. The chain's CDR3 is CSATSGQGAYNSPLHF. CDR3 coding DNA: TGCAGTGCCACATCCGGACAGGGGGCTTATAATTCACCCCTCCACTTT.